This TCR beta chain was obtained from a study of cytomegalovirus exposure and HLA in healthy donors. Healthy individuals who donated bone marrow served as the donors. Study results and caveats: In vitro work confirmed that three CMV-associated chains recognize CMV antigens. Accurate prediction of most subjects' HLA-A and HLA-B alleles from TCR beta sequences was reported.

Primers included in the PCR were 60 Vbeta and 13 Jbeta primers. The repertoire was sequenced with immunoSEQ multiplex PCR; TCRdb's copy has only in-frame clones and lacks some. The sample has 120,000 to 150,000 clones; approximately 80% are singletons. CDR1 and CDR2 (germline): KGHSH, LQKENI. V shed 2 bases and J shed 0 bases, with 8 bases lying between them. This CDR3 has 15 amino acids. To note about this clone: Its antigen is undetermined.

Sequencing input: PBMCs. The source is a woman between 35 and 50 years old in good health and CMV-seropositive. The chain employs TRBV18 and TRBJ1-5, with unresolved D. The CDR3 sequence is CASSPTGSSNQPQHF. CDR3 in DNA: TGTGCCAGCTCACCAACGGGGAGTAGCAATCAGCCCCAGCATTTT.